Below, 30 T cell receptor beta chains from the same sample are listed, as sequenced in a study of identical twins. TCRdb ran MiXCR on the 5' RACE reads and lists one entry per CDR3 protein. The data contain hundreds of thousands of distinct CDR3 sequences, about 12% of them seen just once; the ten biggest clones take up 1.5% to 2%. These same data were also listed under a study on yellow fever vaccine responses in identical twins.

Sequenced input: PBMCs. These receptors were collected from a woman aged 18 to 35 in good health.

There are a few counts of this clonotype. This chain joins TRBV6-1 and TRBJ2-7; possibly TRBD2 for D (6 bases). CDR1 and CDR2 (germline): MNHNS, SASEGT. The CDR3 extends over 14 amino acids. V was clipped by 2 bases and J by 0 bases, with 8 bases between them. The CDR3 sequence is CASSELGSSYEQYF. The CDR3 coding sequence is TGTGCCAGCAGTGAACTCGGGAGCTCCTACGAGCAGTACTTC.

The chain employs TRBV11-3 and TRBJ2-5; D not certain. V gave up 5 bases and J gave up 5 bases, with 21 bases separating them. In germline, CDR1 is SGHNT, CDR2 YENEEA. The CDR3 has 16 residues. For the CDR3, the DNA is TGTGCCAGCAGCCCCCGGGCCCTAATAGGGAAGGAGACCCAGTACTTC. The encoded protein is CASSPRALIGKETQYF. Together with reference TRBV11-3 and TRBJ2-5, the CDR3 gives the full variable domain: EAGVVQSPRYKIIEKKQPVAFWCNPISGHNTLYWYLQNLGQGPELLIRYENEEAVDDSQLPKDRFSAERLKGVDSTLKIQPAELGDSAVYLCASSPRALIGKETQYFGPGTRLLVL.

This clonotype was counted only a few times. J is TRBJ2-5 and V is TRBV20-1; 9 bases agree with TRBD1. Germline V lookup: CDR1 DFQATT, CDR2 SNEGSKA (reference sequence). The ends lost 3 bases at V and 2 bases at J; junction bases unmatched: 1. CDR3 size: 13 residues. CDR3 sequence reads: CSASDRGQETQYF. CDR3 coding DNA: TGCAGTGCTAGCGACAGGGGGCAAGAGACCCAGTACTTC.

The gene calls are TRBV10-3 and TRBJ2-3; 11 bases align to TRBD2. CDR1 is ENHRY, CDR2 SYGVKD, per germline. There are 19 residues in the CDR3. Trimming removed 0 bases from V and 2 bases from J; junction bases left unmatched: 10. This CDR3 is CAISESTSGGQDYTDTQYF. The CDR3 region has the DNA TGTGCCATCAGTGAGTCAACTAGCGGGGGTCAGGATTACACAGATACGCAGTATTTT.

This clonotype came up a few times. The chain has TRBV7-6 and TRBJ1-6, with a weak D call TRBD1 (5 bases). Trimming shortened V by 4 bases and J by 11 bases, and 21 bases separated the two germline ends. CDR1 and CDR2 from the germline V gene are SGHVS and FNYEAQ. This CDR3 is built from 16 residues. For the CDR3, the DNA is TGTGCCAGCAGCTACGCCCCCACTGGGGCTGGTACACCCCTCCACTTT. Its protein product is CASSYAPTGAGTPLHF.

This clonotype was observed a few times. V usage is TRBV12-3 or TRBV12-4 and J usage is TRBJ1-2; TRBD1 matches at 9 bases. The V gene end was trimmed by 5 bases and the J gene end by 8 bases; junction bases not matched to a gene: 3. There are 12 residues in the CDR3. CDR3 nucleotide sequence: TGTGCCAGCAGTACAGGGGGCGTCGGCTACACCTTC. Translation gives CASSTGGVGYTF.

The chain links TRBV11-3 to TRBJ2-1; 9 bases align to TRBD2. CDR3 size: 15 residues. The J segment lost 4 bases and the V segment lost 3 bases, leaving 4 bases of the junction unmatched. The V gene's germline CDR1 is SGHNT and CDR2 YENEEA. The CDR3 here is CASSFQSGGYNEQFF. The DNA of the CDR3 is TGTGCCAGCAGCTTTCAAAGCGGGGGGTACAATGAGCAGTTCTTC.

This clonotype was found a few times. This chain connects TRBV10-3 to TRBJ2-7; 9 bases line up with TRBD2. The junction had 8 bases not matched to a gene; V was cut back by 4 bases and J by 4 bases. The CDR3 totals 15 residues. Germline V lookup: CDR1 ENHRY, CDR2 SYGVKD. CDR3 in amino acids: CAISVGSGSRYEQYF. In DNA form, the CDR3 reads TGTGCCATCAGTGTAGGTAGCGGGAGTCGGTACGAGCAGTACTTC.

This clonotype was observed many times. The chain is built from TRBV12-3 or TRBV12-4 and TRBJ1-3; TRBD1 matches at 7 bases. The CDR3 is made up of 14 amino acids. The junction had 4 bases not matched to a gene; V was cut back by 8 bases and J by 0 bases. The CDR3 loop reads CASRAGGSGNTIYF. CDR3 nucleotides: TGTGCCAGCCGGGCAGGGGGCTCTGGAAACACCATATATTTT.

J is TRBJ1-4 and V is TRBV28; 9 bases agree with TRBD1. The junction had 14 bases not matched to a gene; V was cut back by 5 bases and J by 7 bases. Germline V gene sequence: CDR1 MDHEN, CDR2 SYDVKM. The length of the CDR3 is 17 residues. The CDR3 nucleotides read TGTGCCAGCAGTCCCGGGACAGGGCGTACCCTGGTTGAAAAACTGTTTTTT. Its protein is CASSPGTGRTLVEKLFF. Full variable domain (outside the CDR3, taken from reference TRBV28 and TRBJ1-4): DVKVTQSSRYLVKRTGEKVFLECVQDMDHENMFWYRQDPGLGLRLIYFSYDVKMKEKGDIPEGYSVSREKKERFSLILESASTNQTSMYLCASSPGTGRTLVEKLFFGSGTQLSVL.

The V and J genes are TRBV28 and TRBJ2-3; no reliable D call. The CDR3 covers 13 residues. V dropped 7 bases and J dropped 1 base, with 9 bases sitting between them. Germline-derived CDR1 and CDR2 are MDHEN and SYDVKM. The CDR3 is CASMGLRTDTQYF. CDR3 nucleotides: TGTGCCAGCATGGGCCTCCGCACAGATACGCAGTATTTT. The full variable domain, rest sourced from reference TRBV28 and TRBJ2-3, is DVKVTQSSRYLVKRTGEKVFLECVQDMDHENMFWYRQDPGLGLRLIYFSYDVKMKEKGDIPEGYSVSREKKERFSLILESASTNQTSMYLCASMGLRTDTQYFGPGTRLTVL.

In this sample, this clonotype turned up a few times. J is TRBJ2-7 and V is TRBV29-1, with 8 bases fitting TRBD1. V lost 1 base and J lost 4; bases outside the gene matches: 6. Germline V gene data show CDR1 as SQVTM and CDR2 as ANQGSEA. The CDR3 length is 14 residues. The CDR3 bases are TGCAGCGTTGAAGGCGCTCAGGGGGCTTACGAGCAGTACTTC. This sequence encodes CSVEGAQGAYEQYF.

This clonotype appeared a few times. The chain couples TRBV2 to TRBJ2-1, with D possibly TRBD2 on 6 matching bases. This CDR3 is 13 amino acids long. Germline values: CDR1 SNHLY, CDR2 FYNNEI. The CDR3 is CGEEDGSYNEQFF. The CDR3 nucleotides are TGTGGGGAGGAGGACGGCTCCTACAATGAGCAGTTCTTC.

This clonotype came up many times. The V and J genes are TRBV10-2 and TRBJ1-5; a weak D match, TRBD1 (6 bases). CDR1 and CDR2 from the germline V gene are WSHSY and SAAADI. The CDR3 totals 16 residues. Trimming took off 2 bases at V and 3 bases at J, with 14 bases between the two ends. This CDR3 reads CASSENAGQLNQPQHF. In DNA, the CDR3 is TGCGCCAGCAGTGAGAACGCTGGACAGCTCAATCAGCCCCAGCATTTT.

This clonotype was recorded at least ten times. The chain links TRBV7-8 to TRBJ1-6, with D possibly matching TRBD1 (6 bases). Germline V gene lookup returns CDR1 SGHVS and CDR2 FQNEAQ. The CDR3 has 15 residues. V shed 5 bases and J shed 15 bases, with 23 bases lying between them. The CDR3 loop is CASSPRWGAPRLLHF. In DNA form, the CDR3 reads TGTGCCAGCAGCCCCCGGTGGGGGGCCCCCAGGCTCCTCCACTTT. The variable domain in full, with the rest retrieved from reference TRBV7-8 and TRBJ1-6, is GAGVSQSPRYKVAKRGQDVALRCDPISGHVSLFWYQQALGQGPEFLTYFQNEAQLDKSGLPSDRFFAERPEGSVSTLKIQRTQQEDSAVYLCASSPRWGAPRLLHFGNGTRLTVT.

This clonotype has a handful of counts. This chain connects TRBV14 to TRBJ1-3; possibly TRBD1 for D (5 bases). CDR3 length equals 14 residues. Looked up from germline, CDR1 is SGHDN and CDR2 is FVKESK. Trimming removed 2 bases from V and 3 bases from J, with 8 bases in between. In nucleotides, the CDR3 is TGTGCCAGCAGCCAAAACAGGATTGGAAACACCATATATTTT. Translating gives CASSQNRIGNTIYF.

The chain has TRBV20-1 and TRBJ2-1; D gene uncertain. V lost 6 bases, J lost 10 bases, and 10 bases lay in between. The CDR3 is 10 residues long. Germline V CDR1 and CDR2: DFQATT, SNEGSKA (reference sequence). CDR3 in DNA: TGCAGTGCCGCCCTCGGGGAGCAGTTCTTC. It codes for CSAALGEQFF.

The chain has TRBV7-9 and TRBJ2-5; D is uncertain. This CDR3 region has 14 residues. The V end lost 1 base, the J end lost 5 bases, and 11 bases lay between the germline ends. Germline V gene lookup returns CDR1 SEHNR and CDR2 FQNEAQ (reference sequence). This chain's CDR3 is CASSLVSGSETQYF. For the CDR3, the DNA is TGTGCCAGCAGCTTAGTGTCCGGATCCGAGACCCAGTACTTC.

The sample holds one count of this clonotype. The chain has TRBV18 and TRBJ1-4; D unresolved. Germline CDR1 KGHSH, CDR2 LQKENI. This CDR3 contains 12 residues. With 6 bases removed from V and 8 bases from J, the gap between germline ends came to 10 bases. The CDR3 DNA is TGTGCCAGCTCCCCCGGATCCGAAAAACTGTTTTTT. It specifies CASSPGSEKLFF. Based on the CDR3 plus reference TRBV18 and TRBJ1-4, the full variable domain is NAGVMQNPRHLVRRRGQEARLRCSPMKGHSHVYWYRQLPEEGLKFMVYLQKENIIDESGMPKERFSAEFPKEGPSILRIQQVVRGDSAAYFCASSPGSEKLFFGSGTQLSVL.

The chain recombines TRBV7-9 with TRBJ2-1; TRBD2 is a possible D gene (7 bases). The CDR3 is 11 amino acids. Trimming took off 11 bases at V and 6 bases at J, with 11 bases between the two ends. Germline CDR1 is SEHNR and CDR2 is FQNEAQ (reference sequence). CDR3 sequence: CAGRGANEQFF. CDR3 DNA: TGTGCCGGACGGGGGGCCAATGAGCAGTTCTTC.

The table lists this clonotype with many counts. The chain joins TRBV12-3 or TRBV12-4 to TRBJ2-4; D is uncertain. The CDR3 has 13 amino acids. The ends were cut back, 4 bases at V and 6 bases at J, with 10 bases in the middle. As DNA, the CDR3 is TGTGCCAGCAGTTACCGCGGCCCAAACATTCAGTACTTC. It codes for CASSYRGPNIQYF.

This clonotype was counted a few times. The chain employs TRBV10-3 and TRBJ2-5; no reliable D call. CDR3 length equals 16 residues. Germline V gives CDR1 ENHRY, CDR2 SYGVKD. The V end was cut by 4 bases, the J end by 0 bases, with 15 bases between. For the CDR3, the DNA is TGTGCCATCAGTGCTGGGCCCCCCCTGTACCAAGAGACCCAGTACTTC. Translated, it gives CAISAGPPLYQETQYF.

This clonotype has a handful of counts. V gene TRBV7-8 combines with J gene TRBJ2-1, with a tentative D call TRBD1 (6 bases). This CDR3 has 15 residues. V dropped 7 bases and J dropped 2 bases, with 15 bases sitting between them. Per the germline V gene, CDR1 is SGHVS and CDR2 is FQNEAQ. The CDR3 here is CASTKRQETYNEQFF. CDR3 bases: TGTGCCAGCACCAAACGACAGGAGACCTACAATGAGCAGTTCTTC. The variable domain in full, completed from reference TRBV7-8 and TRBJ2-1, reads GAGVSQSPRYKVAKRGQDVALRCDPISGHVSLFWYQQALGQGPEFLTYFQNEAQLDKSGLPSDRFFAERPEGSVSTLKIQRTQQEDSAVYLCASTKRQETYNEQFFGPGTRLTVL.

This clonotype was counted between two and nine times. The CDR3: CAISGSTSGRVDEQFF. CDR3 nucleotide sequence: TGTGCCATCAGTGGCTCGACTAGCGGGAGAGTCGATGAGCAGTTCTTC. The V gene is TRBV10-3, the J gene TRBJ2-1; 12 nucleotides match TRBD2. This CDR3 has 16 amino acids. The V gene end was trimmed by 4 bases and the J gene end by 8 bases; junction bases not matched to a gene: 9. CDR1 ENHRY and CDR2 SYGVKD come from the germline V gene.

This clonotype was counted ten times or more. The V gene is TRBV12-3 or TRBV12-4, the J gene TRBJ2-2; no clear D. The germline V and J ends were trimmed by 2 bases and 2 bases, with 6 bases remaining between them. The CDR3 is 14 amino acids. The CDR3 DNA reads as TGTGCCAGCAGTTTACAGAAAAACACCGGGGAGCTGTTTTTT. Protein sequence: CASSLQKNTGELFF.

This clonotype appeared once. The J gene is TRBJ2-7, the V gene TRBV6-5, with 8 nucleotides matching TRBD2. Germline lookup yields CDR1 MNHEY and CDR2 SVGAGI. The CDR3 is made up of 14 amino acids. CDR3 residues: CARSSGGGLYEQYV. The CDR3, as DNA: TGTGCCAGAAGTTCGGGGGGGGGCCTCTACGAGCAGTACGTC.

V and J are TRBV5-8 and TRBJ2-1, with a weak D call TRBD1 (5 bases). Trimming stripped 7 bases from V and 6 bases from J, with 17 bases between. The germline CDR1 and CDR2 sequences are SGHTS and YDEGEE. The CDR3 loop spans 14 amino acids. The CDR3 here is CASDHRLLFNEQFF. CDR3 nucleotides: TGTGCCAGCGACCACAGGCTCCTCTTCAATGAGCAGTTCTTC.

This clonotype was observed at least ten times. The V call is TRBV12-3 or TRBV12-4, the J call TRBJ1-6, with TRBD1 identical over 7 bases. The CDR3 consists of 14 residues. V was clipped by 6 bases and J by 9 bases; unmatched bases: 8. CDR3 amino acids: CASRTTGPSSPLHF. Written as DNA, the CDR3 is TGTGCCAGCAGAACGACAGGGCCGAGTTCACCCCTCCACTTT.

The chain employs TRBV5-1 and TRBJ2-3; D is uncertain. Looked up from germline, CDR1 is SGHRS and CDR2 is YFSETQ. V was clipped by 5 bases and J by 3 bases, with 16 bases between them. This CDR3 region has 15 residues. CDR3 coding DNA: TGCGCCAGCAGGGTGGTAGGTCTGAAAACAGATACGCAGTATTTT. It encodes CASRVVGLKTDTQYF.

This chain connects TRBV11-3 to TRBJ1-1; tentatively, D is TRBD1 (6 bases). Germline values: CDR1 SGHNT, CDR2 YENEEA. Trimming took 3 bases from V and 5 from J, leaving 22 bases between them. CDR3 length: 17 amino acids. In DNA form, the CDR3 reads TGTGCCAGCAGCTTGAGGCTAGGACAGCGGGGACGGACTGAAGCTTTCTTT. This sequence encodes CASSLRLGQRGRTEAFF. The full variable domain, in which reference TRBV11-3 and TRBJ1-1 provide the parts outside the CDR3, is EAGVVQSPRYKIIEKKQPVAFWCNPISGHNTLYWYLQNLGQGPELLIRYENEEAVDDSQLPKDRFSAERLKGVDSTLKIQPAELGDSAVYLCASSLRLGQRGRTEAFFGQGTRLTVV.